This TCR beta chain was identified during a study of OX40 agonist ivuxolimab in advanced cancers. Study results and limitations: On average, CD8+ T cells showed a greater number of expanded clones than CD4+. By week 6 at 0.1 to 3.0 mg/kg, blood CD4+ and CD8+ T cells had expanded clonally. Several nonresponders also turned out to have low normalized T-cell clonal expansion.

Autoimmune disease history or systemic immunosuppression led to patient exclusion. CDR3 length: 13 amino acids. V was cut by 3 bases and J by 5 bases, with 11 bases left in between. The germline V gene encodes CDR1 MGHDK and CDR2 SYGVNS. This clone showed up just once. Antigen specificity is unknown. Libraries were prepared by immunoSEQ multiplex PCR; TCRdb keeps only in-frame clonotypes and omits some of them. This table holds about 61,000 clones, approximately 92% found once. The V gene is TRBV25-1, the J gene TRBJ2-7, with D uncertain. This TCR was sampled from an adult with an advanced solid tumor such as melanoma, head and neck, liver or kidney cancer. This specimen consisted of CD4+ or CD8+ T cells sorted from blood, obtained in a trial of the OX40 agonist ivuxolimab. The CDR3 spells CASSDGYYNEQYF. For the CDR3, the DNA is TGTGCCAGCAGTGATGGGTACTACAACGAGCAGTACTTC.